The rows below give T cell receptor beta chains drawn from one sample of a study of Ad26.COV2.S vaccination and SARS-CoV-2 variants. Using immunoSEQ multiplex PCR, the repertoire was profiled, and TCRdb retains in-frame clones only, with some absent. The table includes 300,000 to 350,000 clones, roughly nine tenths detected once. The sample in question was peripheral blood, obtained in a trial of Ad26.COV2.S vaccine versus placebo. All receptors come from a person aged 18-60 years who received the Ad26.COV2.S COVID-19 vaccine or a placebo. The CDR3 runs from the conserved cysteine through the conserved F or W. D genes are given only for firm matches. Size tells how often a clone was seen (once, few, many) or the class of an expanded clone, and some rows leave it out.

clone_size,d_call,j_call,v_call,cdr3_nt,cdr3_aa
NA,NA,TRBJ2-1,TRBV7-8,TGTGCCAGCAGCTTAATTCGGGTCCAGGAGTACAATGAGCAGTTCTTC,CASSLIRVQEYNEQFF
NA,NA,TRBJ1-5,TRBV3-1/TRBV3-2,TGTGCCAGCAGCCAGGCGGGTTCAAATCAGCCCCAGCATTTT,CASSQAGSNQPQHF
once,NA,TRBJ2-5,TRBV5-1,TGCGCCAGCAGCTTCCGACGTCCGGAAGAGACCCAGTACTTC,CASSFRRPEETQYF
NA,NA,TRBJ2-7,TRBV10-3,TGTGCCATCAGTGACCAACCGCCGGGGCCTCACGAGCAGTACTTC,CAISDQPPGPHEQYF
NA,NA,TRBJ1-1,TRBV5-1,TGCGCCAGCAGCGTCTCAGGGTCCGGGAACACTGAAGCTTTCTTT,CASSVSGSGNTEAFF
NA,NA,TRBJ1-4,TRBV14,TGTGCCAGCAGCTTCGATGCAACTAATGAAAAACTGTTTTTT,CASSFDATNEKLFF
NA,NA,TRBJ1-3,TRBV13,TGTGCCAGCAGCTTGGTGTTGGGTGGGGGCAGGTCTGGAAACACCATATATTTT,CASSLVLGGGRSGNTIYF
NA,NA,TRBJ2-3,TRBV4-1,TGCGCCAGCAGCCAAAACTTGGATACGCAGTATTTT,CASSQNLDTQYF
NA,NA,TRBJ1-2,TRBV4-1,TGCGCCAGCAGCCCCTCGGGATTGGGAGCTTATGGCTACACCTTC,CASSPSGLGAYGYTF
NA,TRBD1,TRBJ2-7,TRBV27,TGTGCCAGCAGTTCTACAGGGGGCGTCTACGAGCAGTACTTC,CASSSTGGVYEQYF
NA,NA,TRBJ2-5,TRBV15,TGTGCCACCGGACGTCAGAGCCAAGAGACCCAGTACTTC,CATGRQSQETQYF
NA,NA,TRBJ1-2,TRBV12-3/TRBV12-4,TGTGCCAGCACCCTTCTTCTCTCTGGAGGCTACACCTTC,CASTLLLSGGYTF
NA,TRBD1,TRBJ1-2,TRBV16,TGTGCCAGCAGCCCACCGACAGGGAATGGCTACACCTTC,CASSPPTGNGYTF
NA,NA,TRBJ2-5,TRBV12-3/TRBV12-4,TGTGCCAGCAGTTGGTATGAGGAGACCCAGTACTTC,CASSWYEETQYF
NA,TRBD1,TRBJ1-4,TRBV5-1,TGCGCCAGCAGCTGGGGACAGAATAATGAAAAACTGTTTTTT,CASSWGQNNEKLFF
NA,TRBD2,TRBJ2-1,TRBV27,TGTGCCAGCAGTTTATCGGGACTAGCGGGAGGGTTATGGAGTGAGCAGTTCTTC,CASSLSGLAGGLWSEQFF
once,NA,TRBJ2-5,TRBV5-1,TGCGCCAGCAGCTTGGGAGATCCGTACCAAGAGACCCAGTACTTC,CASSLGDPYQETQYF
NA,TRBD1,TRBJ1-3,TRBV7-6,TGTGCCAGCAGCATCTTCCCACAGGGGGTCGGAAACACCATATATTTT,CASSIFPQGVGNTIYF
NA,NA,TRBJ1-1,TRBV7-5,TGTGCCAGAAGCTATATAAGGACCCTCAACGGCACTGAAGCTTTCTTT,CARSYIRTLNGTEAFF
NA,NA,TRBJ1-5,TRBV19,TGTGCCAGTAGTATAGGAGAACTGCCCCAGCATTTT,CASSIGELPQHF